Below are 9 T cell receptor beta chains sequenced from a single sample in a study of brain T cells in children with intractable seizures. Time point noted: blood from clinic visit 5 months post-surgery; TSC patient then seizure free. TCRdb's table, derived via immunoSEQ multiplex PCR, lists solely in-frame clones and lacks some. The data contain approximately 330,000 clones, approximately 93% of them seen just once; the ten biggest clones take up about 6%. The sample here was peripheral blood, taken roughly 5 months after surgery. These receptors were obtained from a boy under two years old with tuberous sclerosis and intractable seizures.

The CDR3 DNA sequence: TGTGCCAGCAGCTTGGATCAGGGGTGGCGGAACACTGAAGCTTTCTTT. This translates into CASSLDQGWRNTEAFF. This chain uses TRBV5-4 with TRBJ1-1; D perhaps matches TRBD1 (6 bases). Germline V lookup: CDR1 SGHNT, CDR2 YYREEE (reference sequence). The CDR3 totals 16 residues. V was shortened by 0 bases and J by 1 base, with 13 bases between the two germline ends.

Only a few counts were recorded for this clone. The CDR3 here is CATSEGSLNTGELFF. CDR3 in DNA: TGTGCCACCAGTGAGGGCAGTCTAAACACCGGGGAGCTGTTTTTT. The V call is TRBV24-1, the J call TRBJ2-2; D ambiguous. CDR1 is KGHDR, CDR2 SFDVKD, per germline. V gave up 4 bases and J gave up 2 bases, with 10 bases separating them. There are 15 residues in the CDR3.

The chain combines TRBV7-8 with TRBJ2-1; 11 bases map to TRBD2. The CDR3 length is 20 residues. Germline V gene lookup returns CDR1 SGHVS and CDR2 FQNEAQ. The V gene end was trimmed by 5 bases and the J gene end by 4 bases; junction bases not matched to a gene: 19. This chain's CDR3 is CASSATLAGGSRNMYNEQFF. The CDR3 nucleotides are TGTGCCAGCAGCGCGACCCTAGCGGGAGGAAGTCGAAATATGTACAATGAGCAGTTCTTC.

The V call is TRBV21-1, the J call TRBJ1-5. TRBV21-1 is labeled a pseudogene. The CDR3 runs to 17 residues. The CDR3 region is CASSKREGQYSNQPQHF. The CDR3 DNA sequence: TGTGCCAGCAGCAAAAGGGAGGGACAGTATAGCAATCAGCCCCAGCATTTT.

The J gene is TRBJ1-4, the V gene TRBV21-1; the D segment call TRBD1 is taken from the table without a DNA check. TRBV21-1 is marked as a pseudogene. CDR3 size: 14 residues. CDR3 region: CASNRTGCNEKLFF. CDR3 nucleotides: TGTGCCAGCAACCGGACAGGATGTAATGAAAAACTGTTTTTT.

J is TRBJ2-3 and V is TRBV9; D is possibly TRBD2 (5 bases). Deletions cut 0 bases from V and 0 bases from J, with 14 bases between. This CDR3 has 17 amino acids. Germline V lookup: CDR1 SGDLS, CDR2 YYNGEE. CDR3 bases: TGTGCCAGCAGCGTAGGTAGGCTAGCTGTTAGCACAGATACGCAGTATTTT. Encoded protein: CASSVGRLAVSTDTQYF.

This chain links TRBV15 with TRBJ2-3, with 8 bases identical to TRBD1. V lost 0 bases to trimming and J lost 2 bases; unmatched junction nucleotides: 7. This CDR3 comprises 17 residues. Germline V CDR1 and CDR2: LNHNV, YYDKDF (reference sequence). The CDR3 DNA sequence: TGTGCCACCAGCAGAGATATCACAGGGGGTAACACAGATACGCAGTATTTT. This codes for CATSRDITGGNTDTQYF. Supplemented by reference TRBV15 and TRBJ2-3, the full variable domain reads DAMVIQNPRYQVTQFGKPVTLSCSQTLNHNVMYWYQQKSSQAPKLLFHYYDKDFNNEADTPDNFQSRRPNTSFCFLDIRSPGLGDTAMYLCATSRDITGGNTDTQYFGPGTRLTVL.

The chain combines TRBV16 with TRBJ1-6; 8 bases map to TRBD1. The junction had 5 bases not matched to a gene; V was cut back by 1 base and J by 6 bases. The CDR3 is made up of 16 amino acids. The germline gives CDR1 KGHSY, CDR2 FQNENV. CDR3 nucleotide sequence: TGTGCCAGCAGCCAATTACACGGACAGGGTAATTCACCCCTCCACTTT. The encoded protein is CASSQLHGQGNSPLHF.

Here the CDR3 reads CASRGPGTVDYGYTF. Written as DNA, the CDR3 is TGTGCCAGCAGAGGACCCGGGACAGTTGATTATGGCTACACCTTC. The gene calls are TRBV2 and TRBJ1-2, with 7 positions matching TRBD1. The CDR3 has 15 amino acids. V gave up 6 bases and J gave up 5 bases; unmatched junction bases: 12. CDR1 and CDR2 (germline): SNHLY, FYNNEI.